These T cell receptor beta chains were read from a single sample in a study of response to subunit inactivated influenza vaccine. TCRdb re-derived calls from the RT-PCR reads in MiXCR, one entry per CDR3 protein. In the table there are a few hundred thousand distinct CDR3 sequences, 20% to 25% of which are singletons. The sample consisted of PBMCs from blood, taken around 22 months after vaccination. The receptors were gathered from a man aged 45 to 70 who received an inactivated influenza vaccine. Each CDR3 is given with its conserved first and last residue. D genes are given only for firm matches. Where a row states a size, it is once, few, many or the class of an expanded clone; other rows omit it.

d_call: TRBD2; j_call: TRBJ2-1; v_call: TRBV11-1; clone_size: .; cdr3_aa: CASSLVTSGSYNEQFF; cdr3_nt: TGTGCCAGCAGCTTAGTCACTAGCGGGTCCTACAATGAGCAGTTCTTC
d_call: .; j_call: TRBJ1-2; v_call: TRBV6-2/TRBV6-3; clone_size: .; cdr3_aa: CASSYGPYGYTF; cdr3_nt: TGTGCCAGCAGTTACGGACCCTATGGCTACACCTTC
d_call: .; j_call: TRBJ1-2; v_call: TRBV15; clone_size: .; cdr3_aa: CATSRDPDRHTF; cdr3_nt: TGTGCCACCAGCAGAGATCCCGATCGGCACACCTTC
d_call: TRBD1; j_call: TRBJ2-1; v_call: TRBV5-1; clone_size: .; cdr3_aa: CASSDPGDRGSSYNEQFF; cdr3_nt: TGTGCCAGCAGCGACCCGGGGGACAGGGGAAGCTCCTACAATGAGCAGTTCTTC
d_call: TRBD1; j_call: TRBJ2-4; v_call: TRBV20-1; clone_size: .; cdr3_aa: CSASPVDRGSKNIQYF; cdr3_nt: TGCAGTGCTTCCCCCGTCGACAGGGGCAGTAAAAACATTCAGTACTTC
d_call: TRBD2; j_call: TRBJ2-1; v_call: TRBV11-2; clone_size: few; cdr3_aa: CASSLSSGGYNEQFF; cdr3_nt: TGTGCCAGCAGCTTAAGTAGCGGGGGTTACAATGAGCAGTTCTTC
d_call: TRBD1; j_call: TRBJ2-3; v_call: TRBV6-2/TRBV6-3; clone_size: many; cdr3_aa: CASSFPRDRGDTDTQYF; cdr3_nt: TGTGCCAGCAGTTTCCCCAGAGACAGGGGGGACACAGATACGCAGTATTTT
d_call: TRBD1; j_call: TRBJ1-5; v_call: TRBV11-2; clone_size: .; cdr3_aa: CASSEGTGGQPQHF; cdr3_nt: TGTGCCAGCAGCGAGGGGACAGGGGGTCAGCCCCAGCATTTT
d_call: TRBD2; j_call: TRBJ2-3; v_call: TRBV6-1; clone_size: few; cdr3_aa: CASSDLSGWGTDTQYF; cdr3_nt: TGTGCCAGCAGTGACCTTAGCGGGTGGGGCACAGATACGCAGTATTTT
d_call: .; j_call: TRBJ2-1; v_call: TRBV7-6; clone_size: few; cdr3_aa: CASSLGTTSNEQFF; cdr3_nt: TGTGCCAGCAGCTTAGGAACGACAAGCAATGAGCAGTTCTTC
d_call: .; j_call: TRBJ1-1; v_call: TRBV6-6; clone_size: few; cdr3_aa: CATKTTSTEAFF; cdr3_nt: TGTGCCACCAAAACTACAAGCACTGAAGCTTTCTTT
d_call: TRBD2; j_call: TRBJ2-5; v_call: TRBV2; clone_size: few; cdr3_aa: CASSDRLAGETQYF; cdr3_nt: TGTGCCAGCAGTGATAGACTAGCGGGAGAGACCCAGTACTTC
d_call: TRBD2; j_call: TRBJ2-7; v_call: TRBV9; clone_size: .; cdr3_aa: CASSAGLADAPLGVEQYF; cdr3_nt: TGTGCCAGCAGCGCGGGACTAGCGGATGCCCCTCTCGGGGTCGAGCAGTACTTC
d_call: TRBD2; j_call: TRBJ2-7; v_call: TRBV5-5; clone_size: few; cdr3_aa: CASSLGVSGGYEQYF; cdr3_nt: TGTGCCAGCAGCTTGGGGGTTAGCGGGGGATACGAGCAGTACTTC
d_call: TRBD1; j_call: TRBJ2-3; v_call: TRBV6-5; clone_size: .; cdr3_aa: CASSWTGTGTDTQYF; cdr3_nt: TGTGCCAGCAGTTGGACCGGGACAGGCACAGATACGCAGTATTTT
d_call: TRBD1; j_call: TRBJ2-3; v_call: TRBV24-1; clone_size: few; cdr3_aa: CATSDTTGGPVRDTQYF; cdr3_nt: TGTGCCACCAGTGATACTACAGGGGGTCCTGTGCGGGATACGCAGTATTTT
d_call: TRBD1; j_call: TRBJ2-7; v_call: TRBV20-1; clone_size: .; cdr3_aa: CSAIGDRGYEQYF; cdr3_nt: TGCAGTGCTATAGGGGACAGGGGTTACGAGCAGTACTTC
d_call: .; j_call: TRBJ1-2; v_call: TRBV16; clone_size: .; cdr3_aa: CASSQSAGAAGYTF; cdr3_nt: TGTGCCAGCAGCCAATCGGCAGGGGCGGCTGGCTACACCTTC
d_call: TRBD2; j_call: TRBJ2-7; v_call: TRBV7-6; clone_size: few; cdr3_aa: CASSSWTSGGEQYF; cdr3_nt: TGTGCCAGCAGCTCATGGACTAGCGGGGGTGAGCAGTACTTC
d_call: .; j_call: TRBJ1-1; v_call: TRBV5-6; clone_size: .; cdr3_aa: CASSLVTANTEAFF; cdr3_nt: TGTGCCAGCAGCTTGGTGACAGCGAACACTGAAGCTTTCTTT
d_call: .; j_call: TRBJ2-6; v_call: TRBV6-1; clone_size: few; cdr3_aa: CASKRLGANVLTF; cdr3_nt: TGTGCCAGCAAAAGGTTGGGGGCCAACGTCCTGACTTTC
d_call: .; j_call: TRBJ1-1; v_call: TRBV11-1; clone_size: many; cdr3_aa: CASSLAPSTEAFF; cdr3_nt: TGTGCCAGCAGCTTAGCGCCGTCGACTGAAGCTTTCTTT
d_call: TRBD1; j_call: TRBJ1-2; v_call: TRBV12-3/TRBV12-4; clone_size: .; cdr3_aa: CASSSPTGKDGYTF; cdr3_nt: TGTGCCAGCAGTTCACCGACAGGGAAGGATGGCTACACCTTC
d_call: .; j_call: TRBJ1-2; v_call: TRBV5-4; clone_size: .; cdr3_aa: CASSGTWWAGDNYGYTF; cdr3_nt: TGTGCCAGCAGTGGAACATGGTGGGCAGGAGATAACTATGGCTACACCTTC
d_call: .; j_call: TRBJ2-7; v_call: TRBV10-3; clone_size: .; cdr3_aa: CAISESRGAYEQYF; cdr3_nt: TGTGCCATCAGTGAGTCCAGGGGGGCCTACGAGCAGTACTTC
d_call: TRBD2; j_call: TRBJ2-3; v_call: TRBV9; clone_size: few; cdr3_aa: CASSANLGLAGDTDTQYF; cdr3_nt: TGTGCCAGCAGCGCCAACCTCGGACTAGCGGGGGACACAGATACGCAGTATTTT
d_call: TRBD2; j_call: TRBJ2-7; v_call: TRBV11-1; clone_size: few; cdr3_aa: CASSRTSGRGEQYF; cdr3_nt: TGTGCCAGCAGCAGGACGAGCGGGAGGGGCGAGCAGTACTTC
d_call: .; j_call: TRBJ1-6; v_call: TRBV7-2; clone_size: many; cdr3_aa: CASSHPPSPLHF; cdr3_nt: TGTGCCAGCAGCCACCCCCCGTCACCCCTCCACTTT
d_call: .; j_call: TRBJ1-5; v_call: TRBV5-1; clone_size: .; cdr3_aa: CASRAGGSGNQPKHF; cdr3_nt: TGCGCCAGCCGAGCCGGAGGATCGGGCAATCAGCCCAAGCATTTT
d_call: TRBD1; j_call: TRBJ2-7; v_call: TRBV28; clone_size: .; cdr3_aa: CASSVTGTGAYEQYF; cdr3_nt: TGTGCCAGCAGTGTTACCGGGACAGGGGCCTACGAGCAGTACTTC
d_call: TRBD1; j_call: TRBJ1-5; v_call: TRBV28; clone_size: .; cdr3_aa: CASSLRDRVFFTDQPQHF; cdr3_nt: TGTGCCAGCAGTTTACGGGACAGGGTATTCTTCACCGATCAGCCCCAGCATTTT
d_call: .; j_call: TRBJ1-5; v_call: TRBV4-1; clone_size: few; cdr3_aa: CASSQPYGQGIGGNQPQHF; cdr3_nt: TGCGCCAGCAGCCAACCTTATGGGCAGGGAATAGGTGGCAATCAGCCCCAGCATTTT
d_call: .; j_call: TRBJ1-1; v_call: TRBV7-2; clone_size: .; cdr3_aa: CASSITRDQAEAFF; cdr3_nt: TGTGCCAGCAGCATTACCAGGGATCAGGCTGAAGCTTTCTTT
d_call: TRBD1; j_call: TRBJ1-2; v_call: TRBV24-1; clone_size: many; cdr3_aa: CATSGTDRVGYTF; cdr3_nt: TGTGCCACCAGTGGCACGGACAGGGTTGGCTACACCTTC
d_call: TRBD1; j_call: TRBJ2-3; v_call: TRBV6-1; clone_size: .; cdr3_aa: CASSPQDRGITDTQYF; cdr3_nt: TGTGCCAGCAGTCCCCAGGACAGGGGGATAACAGATACGCAGTATTTT
d_call: .; j_call: TRBJ2-5; v_call: TRBV21-1; clone_size: few; cdr3_aa: CARGTSGSPQETQYF; cdr3_nt: TGTGCCAGGGGGACTAGCGGGAGCCCCCAAGAGACCCAGTACTTC
d_call: TRBD2; j_call: TRBJ2-1; v_call: TRBV7-9; clone_size: .; cdr3_aa: CASSSLSGSTYNEQFF; cdr3_nt: TGTGCCAGCAGCTCCCTAAGCGGGAGCACCTACAATGAGCAGTTCTTC
d_call: .; j_call: TRBJ2-1; v_call: TRBV29-1; clone_size: .; cdr3_aa: CSGMVGGQVNSYNEQFF; cdr3_nt: TGCAGCGGTATGGTAGGAGGGCAGGTAAACTCCTACAATGAGCAGTTCTTC